This is a list of T cell receptor beta chains from one sample in a study of blood T cell repertoires in COVID-19. Clones were read by immunoSEQ multiplex PCR, and TCRdb kept only the in-frame ones, dropping some. This repertoire shows around 99,000 clones, less than 85% found once; its top ten account for approximately 18%. The sequenced material came from peripheral blood. These receptor sequences come from a woman in her fifties or sixties with acute or convalescent COVID-19. Both conserved end residues are part of each CDR3. The order of the fields is J gene, V gene, CDR3 length, clone size, CDR3 protein. Where a row states a size, it is once, few, many or the class of an expanded clone; other rows omit it.

TRBJ1-5 TRBV5-1 14 NA CASSLAGGGQPQHF
TRBJ2-3 TRBV15 15 once CATSRGGSTTDTQYF
TRBJ2-7 TRBV5-1 16 NA CASSWGTSGSSYEQYF
TRBJ1-2 TRBV5-1 14 NA CASTPITDSYGYTF
TRBJ1-3 TRBV19 13 NA CASSPDRGYTIYF
TRBJ1-1 TRBV19 15 once CASSTRPGRGTEAFF
TRBJ2-2 TRBV7-9 16 NA CASSSGLAGATGELFF
TRBJ1-2 TRBV18 15 NA CASSPKEAGAHGYTF
TRBJ1-2 TRBV7-9 12 NA CASSQANYGYTF
TRBJ1-2 TRBV10-2 14 NA CASRRDRGRSGYTF
TRBJ1-4 TRBV4-1 13 NA CASSLRTGEKLFF
TRBJ1-5 TRBV27 14 NA CASSLRDPGQPQHF
TRBJ2-5 TRBV9 14 NA CASSVVDRWETQYF
TRBJ1-3 TRBV18 17 NA CASSSRPTGGEQNTIYF
TRBJ2-1 TRBV9 16 NA CASSASGSQPWNEQFF
TRBJ1-4 TRBV28 14 NA CASSRDRGREKLFF
TRBJ2-7 TRBV19 12 NA CATTGRRYEQYF
TRBJ2-1 TRBV7-2 14 once CASSLGGTSNEQFF
TRBJ1-2 TRBV5-1 13 NA CASSSEGNGGYTF
TRBJ1-3 TRBV2 14 few CATGTPSSGNTIYF
TRBJ2-1 TRBV28 16 NA CASSGIAGTINNEQFF
TRBJ1-6 TRBV28 15 NA CASSPAESYNSPLHF
TRBJ2-1 TRBV16 14 NA CASSPRTGTNEQFF
TRBJ1-2 TRBV11-2 17 NA CASSRTGTFPLTYGYTF
TRBJ2-5 TRBV5-4 13 NA CASSLEARETQYF
TRBJ2-2 TRBV5-1 15 NA CASSLGRTSSGQLFF
TRBJ1-5 TRBV7-9 12 NA CASSSQAQPQHF
TRBJ2-1 TRBV29-1 15 NA CSVGIPSGSGNEQFF
TRBJ1-2 TRBV28 14 NA CASSPSAGGGGYTF
TRBJ1-1 TRBV27 16 once CASSLYRPGADTEAFF
TRBJ1-1 TRBV28 12 NA CASREGDTEAFF
TRBJ1-1 TRBV5-1 14 NA CASSMTGAYTEAFF
TRBJ1-4 TRBV4-1 15 NA CASSQGAREHEKLFF
TRBJ2-5 TRBV10-3 14 NA CAISAGTPQETQYF
TRBJ1-5 TRBV27 18 NA CASRRTGTGRYSNQPQHF
TRBJ2-3 TRBV12-5 17 once CASGLGLAATSTDTQYF
TRBJ2-6 TRBV6-5 15 NA CASSPHKSGANVLTF
TRBJ1-6 TRBV5-1 17 NA CASSPSPGTGNNSPLHF
TRBJ2-4 TRBV12-3/TRBV12-4 11 NA CASSWGQGMYF
TRBJ2-1 TRBV28 18 NA CASSLVSGGLVSYNEQFF
TRBJ1-1 TRBV10-3 17 NA CAISESTSGLRGPEAFF
TRBJ2-3 TRBV7-3 15 NA CASSLKGGGTDTQYF
TRBJ2-7 TRBV28 13 NA CASAGTSSWEQYF
TRBJ2-1 TRBV5-1 13 NA CASSLSGGDEQFF
TRBJ2-2 TRBV15 18 NA CATSRESQAGGLAGELFF
TRBJ2-1 TRBV28 12 once CASIGQYNEQFF
TRBJ2-7 TRBV29-1 14 NA CSVEDQAFSYEQYF
TRBJ1-3 TRBV29-1 12 few CSVRLAGDTIYF
TRBJ1-4 TRBV7-9 17 NA CASSSSTTGTTNEKLFF
TRBJ2-6 TRBV16 17 NA CASSPLSPGSGANVLTF